These 26 T cell receptor beta chains came from one sample sequenced in a study of blood T cell repertoires in COVID-19. Assay: immunoSEQ multiplex PCR; the TCRdb copy retains only in-frame clones and omits some. The sample holds around 21,000 clones; 79% are singletons and the top ten take roughly 50%. Sequenced input: peripheral blood. The receptors originated from a man older than 75 with acute or convalescent COVID-19.

The genes are TRBV19 and TRBJ2-1, with 8 bases aligning to TRBD1. This CDR3 spans 13 amino acids. Trimming at V came to 2 bases and at J to 8 bases, leaving 2 bases not matched to a gene. Germline CDR1 reads LNHDA; CDR2 reads SQIVND (reference sequence). DNA of the CDR3: TGTGCCAGTAGTATACAGGGGGCCTATGAGCAGTTCTTC. Its translation is CASSIQGAYEQFF.

The chain uses TRBV11-2 and TRBJ2-1, with 16 bases that match TRBD2. V trimming: 0 bases; J trimming: 10 bases; junction bases outside the gene matches: 12. Germline V gives CDR1 SGHAT, CDR2 FQNNGV. CDR3 length equals 19 residues. CDR3 DNA sequence: TGTGCCAGCAGCTTAGATCAGTGGGGAGGGACTAGCGGGAGGGGAGAGCAGTTCTTC. Translated: CASSLDQWGGTSGRGEQFF.

This clone was found once. The rearrangement links TRBV7-2 to TRBJ2-1; 11 nucleotides line up with TRBD1. The CDR3 is made up of 15 amino acids. The trim removed 4 bases at V and 8 bases at J, leaving 7 bases unmatched. Germline values: CDR1 SGHTA, CDR2 FQGNSA. The CDR3 loop is CASSSRGQGVDEQFF. The CDR3 DNA is TGTGCCAGCAGCTCTAGGGGACAGGGGGTGGATGAGCAGTTCTTC.

This chain uses TRBV28 with TRBJ2-7, with 9 bases lining up with TRBD1. V dropped 5 bases and J dropped 6; count of bases not matched to a gene: 11. There are 15 residues in the CDR3. Germline CDR1 and CDR2: MDHEN and SYDVKM. This CDR3 is CASSHRDRVRGEQYF. The DNA for the CDR3 is TGTGCCAGCAGTCACCGGGACAGGGTTAGAGGCGAGCAGTACTTC.

The chain joins TRBV4-1 to TRBJ2-7; 7 bases fit TRBD2. The CDR3 is 15 residues long. V shed 4 bases and J 3 bases; nucleotides not matched to a gene: 9. CDR1 MGHRA and CDR2 YSYEKL come from the germline V gene. The CDR3 loop reads CASSLTGGSFYEQYF. The CDR3 nucleotides are TGCGCCAGCAGCCTGACCGGCGGGAGTTTCTACGAGCAGTACTTC.

This chain connects TRBV7-3 to TRBJ1-2; TRBD1 aligns across 12 bases. This CDR3 has 18 amino acids. Germline CDR1 and CDR2: SGHTA and FQGTGA. V lost 1 base, J lost 4 bases, and 10 bases stayed unmatched. The CDR3: CASSLNPPGQGAFYGYTF. DNA for the CDR3: TGTGCCAGCAGCTTAAACCCGCCGGGACAGGGGGCATTCTATGGCTACACCTTC.

This clone was observed a single time. This chain joins TRBV7-2 and TRBJ2-1, with 11 bases lining up with TRBD2. V shed 6 bases, J shed 0 bases, and the junction held 4 bases outside the gene matches. The germline CDR1 and CDR2 sequences are SGHTA and FQGNSA. This CDR3 is built from 16 residues. CDR3 sequence (DNA): TGTGCCAGCAGACATAGCGGGAGGGGCTCCTACAATGAGCAGTTCTTC. It is translated as CASRHSGRGSYNEQFF.

The chain carries TRBV5-1 and TRBJ2-5; weak D call: TRBD1 (6 bases). The V and J ends lost 4 bases and 5 bases respectively, with 18 bases between them. The length of the CDR3 is 15 residues. Germline-derived CDR1 and CDR2 are SGHRS and YFSETQ. The CDR3 DNA sequence: TGCGCCAGCAGCCCTAGGGGACACCAAACGGAGACCCAGTACTTC. Protein: CASSPRGHQTETQYF.

The rearrangement links TRBV6-2 or TRBV6-3 to TRBJ1-3; no firm D call. The V end lost 5 bases, the J end lost 0 bases, and 11 bases lay between the germline ends. CDR3 length equals 15 residues. Germline values: CDR1 MNHEY, CDR2 SVGEGT. CDR3 nucleotide sequence: TGTGCCAGCAGTCGCAGGTCCTTCTCTGGAAACACCATATATTTT. Translation: CASSRRSFSGNTIYF.

This rearrangement joins TRBV6-5 to TRBJ1-1; D may be TRBD1 (5 bases). The V end lost 7 bases, the J end lost 7 bases, and 10 bases lay between the germline ends. CDR1 and CDR2 from the germline V gene are MNHEY and SVGAGI. The CDR3 consists of 11 residues. The CDR3 reads CASIWGREAFF. DNA for the CDR3: TGTGCCAGCATCTGGGGCCGTGAAGCTTTCTTT.

The CDR3 bases are TGTGCCAGCAGTCCGGGACAGGGTAGCAATCAGCCCCAGCATTTT. Translating gives CASSPGQGSNQPQHF. The chain links TRBV27 to TRBJ1-5, with TRBD1 matching over 9 bases. V lost 5 bases, J lost 0 bases, and 2 bases stayed unmatched. CDR3 length: 15 residues. Germline loops: CDR1 MNHEY, CDR2 SMNVEV (reference sequence).

The chain has TRBV19 and TRBJ1-2; a possible D gene is TRBD1 (6 bases). This CDR3 has 14 residues. CDR1 and CDR2 from the germline V gene are LNHDA and SQIVND (reference sequence). Trimming cost V 6 bases and J 7 bases, with 18 bases left between them. This chain's CDR3 is CASSPRGAARGYTF. The DNA for the CDR3 is TGTGCCAGTAGCCCGCGGGGGGCGGCCCGTGGCTACACCTTC.

The rearrangement joins TRBV15 to TRBJ2-1; 8 positions agree with TRBD2. After removal of 0 bases from V and 7 bases from J, the junction contained 8 bases not matched to a gene. CDR1 is LNHNV and CDR2 is YYDKDF in the germline V gene (reference sequence). The CDR3 extends over 16 amino acids. The CDR3 DNA is TGTGCCACCAGCAGAGATGTCGGGACTAGTTGGAATGAGCAGTTCTTC. Protein sequence: CATSRDVGTSWNEQFF.

V is TRBV19 and J is TRBJ2-1; 8 positions match TRBD1. Germline V lookup: CDR1 LNHDA, CDR2 SQIVND (reference sequence). The CDR3 sequence is 14 residues long. After removal of 9 bases from V and 6 bases from J, the junction contained 10 bases not matched to a gene. The CDR3 spells CASQGWTGSNEQFF. The CDR3 DNA reads as TGTGCCAGCCAAGGGTGGACAGGGTCCAATGAGCAGTTCTTC. The whole variable domain, remainder taken from reference TRBV19 and TRBJ2-1, is DGGITQSPKYLFRKEGQNVTLSCEQNLNHDAMYWYRQDPGQGLRLIYYSQIVNDFQKGDIAEGYSVSREKKESFPLTVTSAQKNPTAFYLCASQGWTGSNEQFFGPGTRLTVL.

The chain is built from TRBV11-2 and TRBJ2-7; 8 nucleotides align to TRBD2. Per the germline V gene, CDR1 is SGHAT and CDR2 is FQNNGV. The CDR3 loop spans 15 amino acids. J lost 0 bases, V lost 5 bases, and 6 bases had no gene match. In DNA form, the CDR3 reads TGTGCCAGCAGCATTACTAGCGGCGCCTCCTACGAGCAGTACTTC. This sequence encodes CASSITSGASYEQYF.

V is TRBV27 and J is TRBJ1-1, with a possible D match to TRBD1 (5 bases). In germline, CDR1 is MNHEY, CDR2 SMNVEV (reference sequence). The CDR3 has 13 amino acids. Trimming removed 6 bases at V and 10 bases at J, with 18 bases between. CDR3 coding DNA: TGTGCCAGCAGGACGACAGCGCGCCCCGGAGCTTTCTTT. Amino acid sequence: CASRTTARPGAFF.

This chain connects TRBV18 to TRBJ2-7, with TRBD1 matching 10 bases. Germline assignment: CDR1 KGHSH and CDR2 LQKENI. The CDR3 length is 13 residues. The ends lost 2 bases at V and 10 bases at J; junction bases unmatched: 5. The CDR3 coding sequence is TGTGCCAGCTCACCAAGGGACAGGGGCGAACAGTACGTC. Translated, it gives CASSPRDRGEQYV.

This clone was detected a few times. The gene calls are TRBV6-5 and TRBJ2-1, with TRBD2 identical over 8 bases. J was trimmed by 15 bases and V by 8 bases; bases with no gene match: 12. The CDR3 consists of 12 residues. Germline loops: CDR1 MNHEY, CDR2 SVGAGI. CDR3 DNA: TGTGCCAGCGGGACTAGTGGATCCTATCCGTTCTTC. It codes for CASGTSGSYPFF.

This chain joins TRBV6-5 and TRBJ2-1; 15 bases are a match to TRBD2. This CDR3 has 15 residues. V gave up 6 bases and J gave up 9 bases; unmatched junction bases: 6. Germline values: CDR1 MNHEY, CDR2 SVGAGI. The CDR3 nucleotides are TGTGCCAGCAGACCGCCGGGACTAGCGGGAGGTGAGCAGTTCTTC. Translation: CASRPPGLAGGEQFF.

The J gene is TRBJ2-1, the V gene TRBV4-2; D perhaps matches TRBD2 (7 bases). V was trimmed by 0 bases and J by 7 bases, leaving 19 bases between them. The CDR3 length is 17 residues. Looked up from germline, CDR1 is LGHNA and CDR2 is YNFKEQ. The CDR3 loop is CASSQEVSKGGGNEQFF. DNA for the CDR3: TGTGCCAGCAGCCAAGAGGTTTCTAAGGGAGGGGGTAATGAGCAGTTCTTC.

The chain carries TRBV7-6 and TRBJ2-2; 11 nucleotides align to TRBD2. V gave up 5 bases and J gave up 4 bases; unmatched junction bases: 9. The CDR3 has 17 residues. The V gene's germline CDR1 is SGHVS and CDR2 FNYEAQ. The CDR3 protein is CASSHSGRASGTGELFF. CDR3 nucleotides: TGTGCCAGCAGCCATAGCGGGAGGGCCTCTGGCACCGGGGAGCTGTTTTTT.

This sequence joins TRBV4-1 and TRBJ2-5; weak D call: TRBD2 (7 bases). Germline assignment: CDR1 MGHRA and CDR2 YSYEKL. CDR3 length: 18 residues. The V gene lost 1 base and the J gene lost 1 base, with 19 bases spanning the gap. CDR3: CASSQVFGTGGAQETQYF. For the CDR3, the DNA is TGCGCCAGCAGCCAAGTTTTCGGGACTGGGGGGGCCCAAGAGACCCAGTACTTC.

The chain uses TRBV7-3 and TRBJ2-1; 9 positions match TRBD2. V was clipped by 3 bases and J by 9 bases; unmatched bases: 12. The CDR3 spans 16 residues. Germline assignment: CDR1 SGHTA and CDR2 FQGTGA. CDR3 in amino acids: CASSFLGSGSLGEQFF. CDR3 DNA: TGTGCCAGCAGCTTTTTGGGTAGCGGGAGCCTAGGTGAGCAGTTCTTC.

The chain couples TRBV18 to TRBJ1-1; D is undetermined. With 2 bases removed from V and 3 bases from J, the gap between germline ends came to 7 bases. The CDR3 covers 13 residues. Germline V gene data show CDR1 as KGHSH and CDR2 as LQKENI. The CDR3 reads CASSPKRDTEAFF. For the CDR3, the DNA is TGTGCCAGCTCACCAAAGAGGGACACTGAAGCTTTCTTT.

The gene calls are TRBV15 and TRBJ2-7; TRBD1 matches at 8 bases. V shed 3 bases, J shed 5 bases, and the junction held 12 bases outside the gene matches. The CDR3 is 16 residues long. Germline CDR1 reads LNHNV; CDR2 reads YYDKDF (reference sequence). CDR3 sequence: CATSSEDRDGPDEQYF. CDR3 nucleotides: TGTGCCACCAGCAGCGAGGACAGGGATGGTCCCGACGAGCAGTACTTC. Variable domain in full (rest from reference TRBV15 and TRBJ2-7): DAMVIQNPRYQVTQFGKPVTLSCSQTLNHNVMYWYQQKSSQAPKLLFHYYDKDFNNEADTPDNFQSRRPNTSFCFLDIRSPGLGDTAMYLCATSSEDRDGPDEQYFGPGTRLTVT.

This clone was observed a few times. The chain couples TRBV19 to TRBJ1-1; TRBD1 matches at 10 bases. Germline-derived CDR1 and CDR2 are LNHDA and SQIVND (reference sequence). The CDR3 loop spans 17 amino acids. After removal of 4 bases from V and 0 bases from J, the junction contained 8 bases not matched to a gene. DNA for the CDR3: TGTGCCAGTAGTAAGAGGACAGGGGGTCTGTTGAACACTGAAGCTTTCTTT. Encoded protein: CASSKRTGGLLNTEAFF.